What follows describes a single TCR beta chain. This sample is part of a study of blood T cell repertoires in COVID-19. The CDR3 spans 17 residues. Per the germline V gene, CDR1 is KGHDR and CDR2 is SFDVKD. V lost 2 bases, J lost 7 bases, and 9 bases stayed unmatched. Sequencing was performed with immunoSEQ multiplex PCR; in TCRdb, only in-frame clones are kept and a portion is missing. The profile shows about 210,000 clones, around 88% of them singletons. The rearrangement joins TRBV24-1 to TRBJ2-2; 10 bases map to TRBD2. This sequence originates from a man aged 50-60 years with active or convalescent COVID-19. The sequenced sample was peripheral blood. In nucleotides, the CDR3 is TGTGCCACCAGTGATTCGGCTAGCGGGAGAAGGATCGGGGAGCTGTTTTTT. It encodes CATSDSASGRRIGELFF.